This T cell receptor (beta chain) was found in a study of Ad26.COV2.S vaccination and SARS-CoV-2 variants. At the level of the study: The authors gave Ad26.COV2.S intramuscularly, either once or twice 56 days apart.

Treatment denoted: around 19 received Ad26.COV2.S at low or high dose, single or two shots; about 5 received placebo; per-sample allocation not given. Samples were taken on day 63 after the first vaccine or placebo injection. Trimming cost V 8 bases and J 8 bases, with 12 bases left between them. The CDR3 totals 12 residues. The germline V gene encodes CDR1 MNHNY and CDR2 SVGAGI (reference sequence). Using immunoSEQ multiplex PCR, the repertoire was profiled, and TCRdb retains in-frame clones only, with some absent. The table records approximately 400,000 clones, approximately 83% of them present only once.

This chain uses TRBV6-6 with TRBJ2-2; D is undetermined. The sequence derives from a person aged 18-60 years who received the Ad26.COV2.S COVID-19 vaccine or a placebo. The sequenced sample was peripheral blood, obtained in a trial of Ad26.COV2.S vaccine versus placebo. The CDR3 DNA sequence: TGTGCCAGCCAAGCCTCGAGGGGGGAGCTGTTTTTT. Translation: CASQASRGELFF.